What follows is one TCR beta chain and its context. The antigen is not known. The data derive from a study of cytomegalovirus exposure and HLA in healthy donors. Study results and limitations: In vitro confirmation showed a few CMV-associated chains to be CMV antigen specific. Among TCR beta chains, those listed as cytomegalovirus-associated numbered about 160.

Assay: immunoSEQ multiplex PCR; the TCRdb copy retains only in-frame clones and omits some. This sample has 150,000 to 200,000 clones, with 88% found just once. The CDR3 length is 14 residues. CDR1 is SEHNR and CDR2 is FQNEAQ in the germline V gene (reference sequence). Deletions cut 0 bases from V and 3 bases from J, with 9 bases between. The V gene is TRBV7-9, the J gene TRBJ2-7; no firm D call. Source material: PBMCs. This TCR derives from a man younger than 30 in good health and CMV-seronegative. The CDR3 DNA reads TGTGCCAGCAGCTTAGCGGGCTCAAGCTACGAGCAGTACTTC. Its translation is CASSLAGSSYEQYF.